Sequencing of this T cell receptor (beta chain) was carried out in a study of radiotherapy plus CTLA-4 blockade in lung cancer. The overall study: Disease control reached more than 25%, with objective responses in approximately 17%. Study-wide findings and caveats: Among blood TCR repertoires after radiotherapy plus ipilimumab, tumor-derived clones expanded.

Sequencing used immunoSEQ multiplex PCR; TCRdb keeps in-frame clones, though not all of them. The table lists tens of thousands of clones, approximately 86% of them singletons. The CDR3 is made up of 14 amino acids. V was cut by 0 bases and J by 2 bases, with 8 bases left in between. Germline loops: CDR1 SGHRS, CDR2 YFSETQ. As regards this clone: Its target is not known.

J is TRBJ2-5 and V is TRBV5-1; maybe TRBD1 (5 bases). Material: peripheral blood, obtained from a patient treated with radiotherapy plus ipilimumab. This TCR was sampled from a human donor with non-small cell lung cancer that progressed on radiotherapy plus ipilimumab. CDR3 sequence: CASSLGQPQETQYF. In nucleotides, the CDR3 is TGCGCCAGCAGCTTGGGACAGCCTCAAGAGACCCAGTACTTC. Based on the CDR3 plus reference TRBV5-1 and TRBJ2-5, the full variable domain is KAGVTQTPRYLIKTRGQQVTLSCSPISGHRSVSWYQQTPGQGLQFLFEYFSETQRNKGNFPGRFSGRQFSNSRSEMNVSTLELGDSALYLCASSLGQPQETQYFGPGTRLLVL.